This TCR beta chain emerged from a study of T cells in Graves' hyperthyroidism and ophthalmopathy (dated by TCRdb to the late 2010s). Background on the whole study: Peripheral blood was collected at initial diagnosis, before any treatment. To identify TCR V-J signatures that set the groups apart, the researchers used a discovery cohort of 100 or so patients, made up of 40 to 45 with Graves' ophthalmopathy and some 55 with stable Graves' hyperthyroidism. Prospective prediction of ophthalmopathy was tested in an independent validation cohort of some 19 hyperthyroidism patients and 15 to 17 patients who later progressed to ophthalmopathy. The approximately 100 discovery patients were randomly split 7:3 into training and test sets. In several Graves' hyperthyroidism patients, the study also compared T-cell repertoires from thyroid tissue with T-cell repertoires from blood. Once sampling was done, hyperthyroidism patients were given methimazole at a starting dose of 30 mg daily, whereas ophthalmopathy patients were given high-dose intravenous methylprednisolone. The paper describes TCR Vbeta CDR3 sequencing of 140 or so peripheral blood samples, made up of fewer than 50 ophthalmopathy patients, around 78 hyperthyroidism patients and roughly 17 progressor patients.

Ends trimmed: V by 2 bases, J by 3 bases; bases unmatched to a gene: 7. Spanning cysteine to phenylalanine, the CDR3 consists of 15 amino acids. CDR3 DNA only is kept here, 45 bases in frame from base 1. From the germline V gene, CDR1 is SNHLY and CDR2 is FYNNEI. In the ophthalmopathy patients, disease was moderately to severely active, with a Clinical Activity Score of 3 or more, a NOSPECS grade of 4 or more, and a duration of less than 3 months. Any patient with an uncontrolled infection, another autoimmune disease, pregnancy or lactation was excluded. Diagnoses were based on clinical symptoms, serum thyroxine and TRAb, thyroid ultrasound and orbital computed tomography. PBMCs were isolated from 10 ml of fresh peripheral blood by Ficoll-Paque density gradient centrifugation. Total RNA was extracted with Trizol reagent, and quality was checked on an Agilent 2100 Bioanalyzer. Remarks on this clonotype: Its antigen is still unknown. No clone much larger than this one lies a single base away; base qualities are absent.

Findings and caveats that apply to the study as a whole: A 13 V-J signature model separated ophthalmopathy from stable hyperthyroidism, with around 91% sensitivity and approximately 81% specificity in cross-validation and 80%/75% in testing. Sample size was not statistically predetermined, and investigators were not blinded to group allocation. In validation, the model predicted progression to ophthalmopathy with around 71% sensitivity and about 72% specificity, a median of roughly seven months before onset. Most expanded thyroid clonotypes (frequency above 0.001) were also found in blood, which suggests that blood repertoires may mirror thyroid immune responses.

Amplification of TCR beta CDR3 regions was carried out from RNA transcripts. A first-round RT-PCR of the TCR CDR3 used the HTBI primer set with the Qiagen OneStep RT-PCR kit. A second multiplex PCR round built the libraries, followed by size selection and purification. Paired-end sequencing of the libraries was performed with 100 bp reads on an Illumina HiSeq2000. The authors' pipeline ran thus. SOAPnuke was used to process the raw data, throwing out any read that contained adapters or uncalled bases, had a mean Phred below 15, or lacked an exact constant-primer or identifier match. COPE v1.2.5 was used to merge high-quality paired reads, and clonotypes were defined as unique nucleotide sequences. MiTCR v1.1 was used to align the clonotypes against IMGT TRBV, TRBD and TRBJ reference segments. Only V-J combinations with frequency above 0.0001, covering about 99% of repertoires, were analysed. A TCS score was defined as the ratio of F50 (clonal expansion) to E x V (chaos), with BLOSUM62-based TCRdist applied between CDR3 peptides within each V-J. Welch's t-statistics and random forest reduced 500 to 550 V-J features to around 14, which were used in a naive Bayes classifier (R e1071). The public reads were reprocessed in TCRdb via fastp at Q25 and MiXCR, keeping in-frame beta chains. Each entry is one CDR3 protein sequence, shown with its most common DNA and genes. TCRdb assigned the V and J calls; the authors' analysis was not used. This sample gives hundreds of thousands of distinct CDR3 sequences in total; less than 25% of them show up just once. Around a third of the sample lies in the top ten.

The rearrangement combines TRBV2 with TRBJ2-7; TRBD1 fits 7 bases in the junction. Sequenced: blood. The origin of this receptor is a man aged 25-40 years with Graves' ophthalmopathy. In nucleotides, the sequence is TGTGCCAGCAGTGAACACAGGGGACCCAACTACGAGCAGTACTTC. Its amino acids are CASSEHRGPNYEQYF.